These 12 T cell receptor beta chains were sequenced from one sample in a study of blood T cell repertoires in COVID-19. Clones were read by immunoSEQ multiplex PCR, and TCRdb kept only the in-frame ones, dropping some. The sample has 200,000 to 250,000 clones, roughly 86% seen once. The source material was PBMCs or T cells enriched from blood (not recorded which). The receptors derive from a woman in her fifties or sixties who had recovered from COVID-19.

The V and J genes are TRBV28 and TRBJ2-1; unclear D gene. This CDR3 spans 15 amino acids. Germline V gene lookup returns CDR1 MDHEN and CDR2 SYDVKM. V lost 7 bases and J 1 base, leaving 14 bases between the germline ends. CDR3 region: CASTRVFLSYNEQFF. The CDR3 DNA sequence: TGTGCCAGCACCCGGGTCTTCCTGTCCTACAATGAGCAGTTCTTC.

The J gene is TRBJ2-7, the V gene TRBV29-1, with 7 bases aligning to TRBD1. The germline V gene encodes CDR1 SQVTM and CDR2 ANQGSEA. The CDR3 sequence is 13 residues long. V shed 6 bases and J 5 bases; nucleotides not matched to a gene: 10. CDR3 sequence reads: CSVDKFQGDEQYF. CDR3 DNA sequence: TGCAGCGTGGACAAATTTCAGGGGGACGAGCAGTACTTC.

CDR3 loop: CASSHIDRATEAFF. The CDR3 coding sequence is TGTGCCAGCAGCCACATAGACAGGGCCACTGAAGCTTTCTTT. The chain uses TRBV3-1 (or the pseudogene TRBV3-2) and TRBJ1-1, with TRBD1 matching 7 bases. CDR3 size: 14 residues. V lost 3 bases, J lost 4 bases, and 5 bases stayed unmatched. Germline V CDR1 and CDR2: LGHDT, YNNKEL (reference sequence).

This chain uses TRBV5-4 with TRBJ2-3, with 7 bases aligning to TRBD2. Germline CDR1 SGHNT, CDR2 YYREEE (reference sequence). J was trimmed by 0 bases and V by 4 bases; bases with no gene match: 5. This CDR3 is 15 amino acids long. CDR3 in DNA: TGTGCCAGCAGCCAAAATAGCGGGAGCACAGATACGCAGTATTTT. Translation gives CASSQNSGSTDTQYF.

This clone was counted once. The J gene is TRBJ2-7, the V gene TRBV28; the D is unclear. V gave up 5 bases and J gave up 0 bases, with 17 bases separating them. Per the germline V gene, CDR1 is MDHEN and CDR2 is SYDVKM. The CDR3 is made up of 16 amino acids. The DNA for the CDR3 is TGTGCCAGCAGTCCCCAACTTACACGGAGCTCCTACGAGCAGTACTTC. It encodes CASSPQLTRSSYEQYF. Filled out from reference TRBV28 and TRBJ2-7, the complete variable domain reads DVKVTQSSRYLVKRTGEKVFLECVQDMDHENMFWYRQDPGLGLRLIYFSYDVKMKEKGDIPEGYSVSREKKERFSLILESASTNQTSMYLCASSPQLTRSSYEQYFGPGTRLTVT.

The gene calls are TRBV27 and TRBJ2-7; a possible D gene is TRBD1 (6 bases). Germline V gene sequence: CDR1 MNHEY, CDR2 SMNVEV (reference sequence). Trimming left V 1 base short and J 3 bases short, with 10 bases between. The CDR3 is made up of 14 amino acids. In DNA form, the CDR3 reads TGTGCCAGCAGTTTATTCGAGGGGGACTACGAGCAGTACTTC. Its translation is CASSLFEGDYEQYF.

The chain couples TRBV6-5 to TRBJ1-2, with a tentative D call TRBD1 (6 bases). V lost 5 bases to trimming and J lost 4 bases, with 11 bases between them. Germline loops: CDR1 MNHEY, CDR2 SVGAGI. The CDR3 runs to 13 residues. CDR3 nucleotides: TGTGCCAGCAGTCGCGCAGGGGCCTATGGCTACACCTTC. This codes for CASSRAGAYGYTF.

This clone showed up just once. The rearrangement joins TRBV2 to TRBJ2-3; D is undetermined. V gave up 4 bases and J gave up 5 bases, with 7 bases separating them. The germline CDR1 and CDR2 sequences are SNHLY and FYNNEI. The CDR3 is made up of 12 amino acids. The CDR3 spells CASSGSRDTQYF. The CDR3 coding sequence is TGTGCCAGCAGTGGGAGCCGAGATACGCAGTATTTT.

The V gene is TRBV29-1, the J gene TRBJ1-1; maybe TRBD1 (6 bases). The CDR3 runs to 13 residues. The V and J ends lost 6 bases and 4 bases respectively, with 15 bases between them. CDR1 and CDR2 (germline): SQVTM, ANQGSEA. The CDR3 spells CSVGDIRSTEAFF. The CDR3 DNA reads TGCAGCGTGGGGGACATCCGAAGCACTGAAGCTTTCTTT. Combining the CDR3 with reference TRBV29-1 and TRBJ1-1 gives the whole variable domain SAVISQKPSRDICQRGTSLTIQCQVDSQVTMMFWYRQQPGQSLTLIATANQGSEATYESGFVIDKFPISRPNLTFSTLTVSNMSPEDSSIYLCSVGDIRSTEAFFGQGTRLTVV.

Regarding this clone: A junction end diverges from the germline sequence, so it may reflect a read error. The chain joins TRBV3-1 (or the pseudogene TRBV3-2) to TRBJ2-5; 7 bases line up with TRBD2. The CDR3 consists of 15 residues. The germline CDR1 and CDR2 sequences are LGHDT and YNNKEL (reference sequence). CDR3 amino acids: CASSRGLAVQGTQYF. The CDR3 coding sequence is TGTGCCAGCAGCCGAGGCCTAGCGGTTCAAGGGACCCAGTACTTC.

The genes are TRBV3-1 (or the pseudogene TRBV3-2) and TRBJ1-6; 7 bases agree with TRBD1. J was trimmed by 9 bases and V by 5 bases; bases with no gene match: 16. The CDR3 is made up of 17 amino acids. The V gene's germline CDR1 is LGHDT and CDR2 YNNKEL (reference sequence). The CDR3 reads CASSVYPLGQRGSPLHF. The CDR3, as DNA: TGTGCCAGCAGCGTATATCCGTTGGGACAGAGGGGTTCACCCCTCCACTTT.

This clone is a singleton in its sample. CDR3 nucleotides: TGTGCCAGCAGCTTAGCCCCCCCGTTTAGCGGGAGTCTCCCCTCTTTCAGAGATACGCAGTATTTT. This gives the protein CASSLAPPFSGSLPSFRDTQYF. This chain joins TRBV7-2 and TRBJ2-3, with 9 bases fitting TRBD2. J lost 5 bases, V lost 0 bases, and 24 bases had no gene match. Germline V gene data show CDR1 as SGHTA and CDR2 as FQGNSA. The CDR3 runs 22 residues. The whole variable domain, filled in from reference TRBV7-2 and TRBJ2-3, reads GAGVSQSPSNKVTEKGKDVELRCDPISGHTALYWYRQSLGQGLEFLIYFQGNSAPDKSGLPSDRFSAERTGGSVSTLTIQRTQQEDSAVYLCASSLAPPFSGSLPSFRDTQYFGPGTRLTVL.